The source of this T cell receptor beta chain is a study of blood T cells in healthy people across ages. Study-wide points: CMV status of donors was not determined, possibly confounding expanded clonotype changes.

Germline lookup yields CDR1 SGHAT and CDR2 FQNNGV. This CDR3 comprises 15 residues. In its sample, this clonotype was seen a few times. Its specificity is not known. The sample providers were healthy Caucasian people from Russia, aged about 6 to 90. Using a J-beta primer mix together with a sample-barcoded 5' primer, a second PCR was run for roughly 6 to 12 cycles. Every cDNA molecule bore a tag from a template-switch adaptor containing 12 random nucleotides. MiXCR, applied by TCRdb to the 5' RACE reads, yields one record per CDR3 protein. The sample has nearly 800,000 distinct CDR3 sequences; 20% to 25% are singletons. The same data also went into a second study, on T cells of mothers and their children. As reported in that work: The authors found no persistent microchimeric T cell clones.

Sequenced material: blood. This TCR was sampled from a boy aged 5-17 years in good health. This chain links TRBV11-2 with TRBJ2-5; the match to TRBD2 covers 7 bases. The J call is uncertain, as TRBJ2-7 better fits the DNA end. CDR3 loop: CASSLERGGIYEQYF. DNA of the CDR3: TGTGCCAGCAGCTTAGAACGGGGAGGGATCTACGAGCAGTACTTC.